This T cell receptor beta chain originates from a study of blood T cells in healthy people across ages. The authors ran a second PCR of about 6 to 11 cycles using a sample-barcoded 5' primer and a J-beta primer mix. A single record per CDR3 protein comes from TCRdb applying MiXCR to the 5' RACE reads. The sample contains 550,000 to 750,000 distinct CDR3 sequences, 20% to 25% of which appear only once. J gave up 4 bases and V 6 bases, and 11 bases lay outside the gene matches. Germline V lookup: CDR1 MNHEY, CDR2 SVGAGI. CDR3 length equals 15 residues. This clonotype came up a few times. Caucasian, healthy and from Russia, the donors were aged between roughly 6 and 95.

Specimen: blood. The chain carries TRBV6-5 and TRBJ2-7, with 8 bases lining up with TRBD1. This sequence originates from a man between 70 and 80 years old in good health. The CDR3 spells CASSQAAGTGYEQYF. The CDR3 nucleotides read TGTGCCAGCAGCCAAGCCGCCGGGACAGGATACGAGCAGTACTTC.